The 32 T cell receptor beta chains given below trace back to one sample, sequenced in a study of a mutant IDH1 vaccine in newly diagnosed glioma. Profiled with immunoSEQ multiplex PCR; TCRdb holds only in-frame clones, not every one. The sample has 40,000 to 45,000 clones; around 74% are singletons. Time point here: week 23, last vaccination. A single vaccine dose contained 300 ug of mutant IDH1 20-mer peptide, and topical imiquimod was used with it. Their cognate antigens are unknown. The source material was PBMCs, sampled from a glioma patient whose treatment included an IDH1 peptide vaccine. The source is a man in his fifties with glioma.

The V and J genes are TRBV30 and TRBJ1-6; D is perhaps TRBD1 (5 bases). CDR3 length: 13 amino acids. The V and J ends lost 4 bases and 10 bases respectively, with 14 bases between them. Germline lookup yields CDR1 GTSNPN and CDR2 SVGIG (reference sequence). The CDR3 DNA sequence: TGTGCCTGGAATTTGGGGCCCGGATCACCCCTCCACTTT. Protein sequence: CAWNLGPGSPLHF.

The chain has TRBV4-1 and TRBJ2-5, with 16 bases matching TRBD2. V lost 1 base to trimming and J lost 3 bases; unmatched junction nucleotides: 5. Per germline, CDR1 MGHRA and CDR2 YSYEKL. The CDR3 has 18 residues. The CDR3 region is CASSQVPGLAGGKETQYF. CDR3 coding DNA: TGCGCCAGCAGCCAAGTTCCGGGACTAGCGGGGGGGAAAGAGACCCAGTACTTC.

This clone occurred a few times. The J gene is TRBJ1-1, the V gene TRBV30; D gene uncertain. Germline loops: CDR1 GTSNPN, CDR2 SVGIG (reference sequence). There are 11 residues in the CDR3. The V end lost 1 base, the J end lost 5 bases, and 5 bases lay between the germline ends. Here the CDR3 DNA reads TGTGCCTGGAGTGGACGGACTGAAGCTTTCTTT. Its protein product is CAWSGRTEAFF.

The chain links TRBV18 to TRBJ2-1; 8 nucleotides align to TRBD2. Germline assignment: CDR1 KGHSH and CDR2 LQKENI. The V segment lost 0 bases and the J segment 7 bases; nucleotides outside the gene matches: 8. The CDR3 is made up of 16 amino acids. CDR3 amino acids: CASSPPGISGENEQFF. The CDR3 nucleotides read TGTGCCAGCTCACCACCGGGGATTAGCGGGGAAAATGAGCAGTTCTTC.

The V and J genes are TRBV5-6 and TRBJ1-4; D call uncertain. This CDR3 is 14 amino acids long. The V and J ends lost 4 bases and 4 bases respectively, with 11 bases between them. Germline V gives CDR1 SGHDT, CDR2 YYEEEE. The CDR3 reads CASSPSGINEKLFF. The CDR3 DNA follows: TGTGCCAGCAGCCCCTCGGGAATTAATGAAAAACTGTTTTTT.

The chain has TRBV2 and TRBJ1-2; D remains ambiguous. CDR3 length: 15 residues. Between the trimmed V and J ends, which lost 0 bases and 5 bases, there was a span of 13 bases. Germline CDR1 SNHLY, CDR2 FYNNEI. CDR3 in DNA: TGTGCCAGCAGTGAAGCGGGCGACGGTGGATATGGCTACACCTTC. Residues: CASSEAGDGGYGYTF.

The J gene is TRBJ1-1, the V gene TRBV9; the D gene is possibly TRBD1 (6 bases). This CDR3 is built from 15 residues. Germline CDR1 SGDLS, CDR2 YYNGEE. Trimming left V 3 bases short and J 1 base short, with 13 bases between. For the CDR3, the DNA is TGTGCCAGCAGCGGAGTACAGGGACCGAACACTGAAGCTTTCTTT. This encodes CASSGVQGPNTEAFF.

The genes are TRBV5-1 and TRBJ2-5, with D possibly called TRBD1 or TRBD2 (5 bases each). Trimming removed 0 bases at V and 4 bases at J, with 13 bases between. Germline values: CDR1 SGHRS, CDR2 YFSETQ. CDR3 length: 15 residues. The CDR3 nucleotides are TGCGCCAGCAGCTTGGCAGGGACGCTTCGAGAGACCCAGTACTTC. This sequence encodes CASSLAGTLRETQYF. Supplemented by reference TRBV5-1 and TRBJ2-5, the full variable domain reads KAGVTQTPRYLIKTRGQQVTLSCSPISGHRSVSWYQQTPGQGLQFLFEYFSETQRNKGNFPGRFSGRQFSNSRSEMNVSTLELGDSALYLCASSLAGTLRETQYFGPGTRLLVL.

DNA for the CDR3: TGCGCCAGCAGCTCAGGACAGGAGGGATCGGGCTACACCTTC. Translation: CASSSGQEGSGYTF. The chain uses TRBV5-1 and TRBJ1-2, with 7 bases matching TRBD1. The trim removed 3 bases at V and 8 bases at J, leaving 10 bases unmatched. Germline V gene lookup returns CDR1 SGHRS and CDR2 YFSETQ. The CDR3 runs to 14 residues.

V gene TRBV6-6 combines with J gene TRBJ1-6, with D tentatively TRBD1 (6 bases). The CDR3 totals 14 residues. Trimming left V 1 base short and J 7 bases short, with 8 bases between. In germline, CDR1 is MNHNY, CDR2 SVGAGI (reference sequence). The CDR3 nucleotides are TGTGCCAGCAGTTACTTGCAGGGGAATTCACCCCTCCACTTT. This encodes CASSYLQGNSPLHF.

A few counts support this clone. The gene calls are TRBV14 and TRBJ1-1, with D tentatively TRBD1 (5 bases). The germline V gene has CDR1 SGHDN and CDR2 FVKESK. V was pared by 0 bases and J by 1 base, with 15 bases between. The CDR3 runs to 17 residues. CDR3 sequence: CASSQDMIGAGNTEAFF. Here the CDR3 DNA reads TGTGCCAGCAGCCAAGATATGATTGGGGCGGGGAACACTGAAGCTTTCTTT. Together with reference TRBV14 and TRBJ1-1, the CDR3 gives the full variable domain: EAGVTQFPSHSVIEKGQTVTLRCDPISGHDNLYWYRRVMGKEIKFLLHFVKESKQDESGMPNNRFLAERTGGTYSTLKVQPAELEDSGVYFCASSQDMIGAGNTEAFFGQGTRLTVV.

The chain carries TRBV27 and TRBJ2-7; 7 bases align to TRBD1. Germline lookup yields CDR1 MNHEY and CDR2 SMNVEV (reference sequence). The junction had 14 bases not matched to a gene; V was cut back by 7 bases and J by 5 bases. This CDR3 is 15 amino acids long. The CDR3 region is CASKLSGDSVDEQYF. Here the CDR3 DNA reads TGTGCCAGCAAACTCTCTGGGGACAGCGTTGACGAGCAGTACTTC.

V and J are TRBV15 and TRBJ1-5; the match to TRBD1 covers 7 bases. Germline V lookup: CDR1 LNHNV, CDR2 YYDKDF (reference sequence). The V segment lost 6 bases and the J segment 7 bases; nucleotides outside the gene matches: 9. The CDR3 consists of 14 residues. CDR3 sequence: CATSTQGRGQPQHF. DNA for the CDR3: TGTGCCACCAGTACACAGGGGAGAGGGCAGCCCCAGCATTTT.

CDR3 protein: CASSDGTPPQHF. CDR3 nucleotide sequence: TGTGCCAGCAGTGACGGGACGCCGCCCCAGCATTTT. The chain recombines TRBV6-5 with TRBJ1-5, with D maybe TRBD1 (5 bases). The germline V gene encodes CDR1 MNHEY and CDR2 SVGAGI. Trimming cost V 5 bases and J 9 bases, with 11 bases left between them. This CDR3 has 12 residues.

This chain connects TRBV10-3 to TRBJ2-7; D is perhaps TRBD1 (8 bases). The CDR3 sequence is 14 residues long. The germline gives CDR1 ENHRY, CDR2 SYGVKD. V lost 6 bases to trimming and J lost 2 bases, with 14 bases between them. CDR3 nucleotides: TGTGCCATCAGCAGGACAGGGACTACCTACGAGCAGTACTTC. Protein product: CAISRTGTTYEQYF.

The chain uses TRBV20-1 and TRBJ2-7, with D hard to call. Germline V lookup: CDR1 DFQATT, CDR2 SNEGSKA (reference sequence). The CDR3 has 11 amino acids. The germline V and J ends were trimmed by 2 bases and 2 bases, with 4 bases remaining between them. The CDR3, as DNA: TGCAGTGCTAGACTCCCCTACGAGCAGTACTTC. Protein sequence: CSARLPYEQYF.

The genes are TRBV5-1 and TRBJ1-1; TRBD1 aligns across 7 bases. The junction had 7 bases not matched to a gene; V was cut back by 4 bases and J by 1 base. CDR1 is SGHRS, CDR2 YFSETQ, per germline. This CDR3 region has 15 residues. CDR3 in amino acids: CASSAMTGRNTEAFF. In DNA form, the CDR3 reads TGCGCCAGCAGCGCAATGACAGGGAGGAACACTGAAGCTTTCTTT.

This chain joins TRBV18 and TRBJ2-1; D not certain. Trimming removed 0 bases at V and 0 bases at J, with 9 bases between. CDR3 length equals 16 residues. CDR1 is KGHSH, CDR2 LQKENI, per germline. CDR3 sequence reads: CASSPPTYSSYNEQFF. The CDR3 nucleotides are TGTGCCAGCTCACCACCAACTTATAGCTCCTACAATGAGCAGTTCTTC.

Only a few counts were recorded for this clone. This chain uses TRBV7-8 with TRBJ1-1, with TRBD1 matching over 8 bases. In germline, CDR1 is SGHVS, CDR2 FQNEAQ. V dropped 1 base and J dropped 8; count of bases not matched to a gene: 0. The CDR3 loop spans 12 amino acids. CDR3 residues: CASSLGTGEAFF. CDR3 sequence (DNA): TGTGCCAGCAGCTTAGGGACAGGGGAAGCTTTCTTT.

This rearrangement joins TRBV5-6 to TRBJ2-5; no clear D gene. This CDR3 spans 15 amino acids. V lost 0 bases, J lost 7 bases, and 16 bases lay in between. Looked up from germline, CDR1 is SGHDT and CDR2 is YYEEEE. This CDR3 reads CASSLEPVSTATQYF. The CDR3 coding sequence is TGTGCCAGCAGCTTGGAGCCCGTCTCCACTGCGACCCAGTACTTC.

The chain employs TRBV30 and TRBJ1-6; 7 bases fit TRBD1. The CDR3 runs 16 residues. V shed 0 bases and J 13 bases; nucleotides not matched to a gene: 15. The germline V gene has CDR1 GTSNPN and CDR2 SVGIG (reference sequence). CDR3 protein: CAWSVPTTGRFLPLHF. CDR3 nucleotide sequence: TGTGCCTGGAGTGTCCCAACGACAGGGAGGTTCCTGCCCCTCCACTTT.

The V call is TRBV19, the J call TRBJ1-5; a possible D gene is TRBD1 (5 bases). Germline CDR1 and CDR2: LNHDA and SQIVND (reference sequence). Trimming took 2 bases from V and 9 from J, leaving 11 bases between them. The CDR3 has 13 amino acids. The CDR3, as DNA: TGTGCCAGTAGTATAAACGAGGGGAGGCCCCAGCATTTT. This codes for CASSINEGRPQHF.

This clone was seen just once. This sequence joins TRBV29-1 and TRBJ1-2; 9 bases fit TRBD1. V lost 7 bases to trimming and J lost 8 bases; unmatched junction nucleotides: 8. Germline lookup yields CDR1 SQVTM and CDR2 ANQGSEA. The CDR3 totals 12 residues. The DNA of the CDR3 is TGCAGCGCTATGGACAGGGGAAGGGGCTACACCTTC. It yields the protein CSAMDRGRGYTF.

CDR3 amino acids: CASSVAGGRGEKLFF. The CDR3 DNA reads TGTGCCAGCAGCGTAGCTGGGGGGCGCGGTGAAAAACTGTTTTTT. This sequence joins TRBV9 and TRBJ1-4, with a tentative D call TRBD1 (6 bases). From germline, CDR1 is SGDLS and CDR2 YYNGEE. Trimming took off 0 bases at V and 7 bases at J, with 13 bases between the two ends. This CDR3 is built from 15 residues.

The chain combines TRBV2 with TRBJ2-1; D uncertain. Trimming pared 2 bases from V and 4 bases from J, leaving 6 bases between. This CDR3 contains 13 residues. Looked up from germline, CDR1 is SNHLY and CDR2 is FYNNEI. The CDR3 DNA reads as TGTGCCAGCAGTGAACGGCAGTACAATGAGCAGTTCTTC. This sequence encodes CASSERQYNEQFF. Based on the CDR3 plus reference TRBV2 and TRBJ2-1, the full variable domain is EPEVTQTPSHQVTQMGQEVILRCVPISNHLYFYWYRQILGQKVEFLVSFYNNEISEKSEIFDDQFSVERPDGSNFTLKIRSTKLEDSAMYFCASSERQYNEQFFGPGTRLTVL.

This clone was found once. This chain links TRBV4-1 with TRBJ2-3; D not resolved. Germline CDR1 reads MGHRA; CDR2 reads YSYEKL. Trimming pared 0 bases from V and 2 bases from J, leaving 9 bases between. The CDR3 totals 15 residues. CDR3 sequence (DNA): TGCGCCAGCAGCCAAGAGAGGCGGAACACAGATACGCAGTATTTT. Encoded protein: CASSQERRNTDTQYF.

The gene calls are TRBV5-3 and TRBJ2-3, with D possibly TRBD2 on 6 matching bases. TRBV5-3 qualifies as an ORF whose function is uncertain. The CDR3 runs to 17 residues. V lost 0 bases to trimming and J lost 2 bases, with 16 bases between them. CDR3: CARSLDGRGDFTDTQYF. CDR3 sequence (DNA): TGTGCCAGAAGCTTGGACGGGAGAGGGGACTTCACAGATACGCAGTATTTT.

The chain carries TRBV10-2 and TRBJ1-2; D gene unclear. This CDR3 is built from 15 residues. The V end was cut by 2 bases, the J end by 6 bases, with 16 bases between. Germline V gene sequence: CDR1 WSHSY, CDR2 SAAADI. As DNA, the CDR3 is TGCGCCAGCAGTGAGAACCCGCGGGCGGGAGATGGCTACACCTTC. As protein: CASSENPRAGDGYTF.

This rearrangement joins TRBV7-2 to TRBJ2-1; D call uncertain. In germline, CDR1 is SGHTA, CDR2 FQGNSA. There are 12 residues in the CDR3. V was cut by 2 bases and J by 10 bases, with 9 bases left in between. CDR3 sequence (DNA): TGTGCCAGCAGCTTAACCCACTCGGAGCAGTTCTTC. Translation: CASSLTHSEQFF. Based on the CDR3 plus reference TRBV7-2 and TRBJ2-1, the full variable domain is GAGVSQSPSNKVTEKGKDVELRCDPISGHTALYWYRQSLGQGLEFLIYFQGNSAPDKSGLPSDRFSAERTGGSVSTLTIQRTQQEDSAVYLCASSLTHSEQFFGPGTRLTVL.

The CDR3 sequence: CASSPFSGYTF. The CDR3 coding sequence is TGTGCCAGCAGCCCTTTTAGTGGCTACACCTTC. The chain carries TRBV2 and TRBJ1-2; D remains ambiguous. The CDR3 has 11 amino acids. V lost 6 bases, J lost 7 bases, and 9 bases lay in between. In germline, CDR1 is SNHLY, CDR2 FYNNEI.

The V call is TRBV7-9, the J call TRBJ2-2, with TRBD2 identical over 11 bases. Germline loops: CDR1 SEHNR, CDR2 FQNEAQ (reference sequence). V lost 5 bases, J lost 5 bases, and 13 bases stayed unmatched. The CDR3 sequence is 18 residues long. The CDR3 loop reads CASSLPSSGGRDTGELFF. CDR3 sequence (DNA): TGTGCCAGCAGCCTCCCGTCTAGCGGGGGGCGAGATACCGGGGAGCTGTTTTTT.

The CDR3 region is CSASSGYEQYF. The DNA for the CDR3 is TGCAGTGCTAGTTCGGGCTACGAGCAGTACTTC. The gene calls are TRBV20-1 and TRBJ2-7; D not resolved. Trimming pared 3 bases from V and 3 bases from J, leaving 6 bases between. The CDR3 loop spans 11 amino acids. Germline V gene data show CDR1 as DFQATT and CDR2 as SNEGSKA (reference sequence).